The table lists the clone carrying this TCR beta chain with a few counts. CDR3 length: 15 residues. The germline V gene encodes CDR1 SGHVS and CDR2 FQNEAQ. V was trimmed by 4 bases and J by 6 bases, leaving 13 bases between them. The data are from a study of blood T cell repertoires in COVID-19. Sequencing used immunoSEQ multiplex PCR; TCRdb keeps in-frame clones, though not all of them. Of roughly 380,000 clones in the sample, approximately 80% were seen once. Sequenced: peripheral blood. This chain joins TRBV7-8 and TRBJ1-6; D is perhaps TRBD1 (6 bases). The TCR comes from a human donor with acute or convalescent COVID-19. The donor label of this sample is uncertain. CDR3 DNA: TGTGCCAGCAGCTCGATGACAGGCGTTAATTCACCCCTCCACTTT. This translates into CASSSMTGVNSPLHF.